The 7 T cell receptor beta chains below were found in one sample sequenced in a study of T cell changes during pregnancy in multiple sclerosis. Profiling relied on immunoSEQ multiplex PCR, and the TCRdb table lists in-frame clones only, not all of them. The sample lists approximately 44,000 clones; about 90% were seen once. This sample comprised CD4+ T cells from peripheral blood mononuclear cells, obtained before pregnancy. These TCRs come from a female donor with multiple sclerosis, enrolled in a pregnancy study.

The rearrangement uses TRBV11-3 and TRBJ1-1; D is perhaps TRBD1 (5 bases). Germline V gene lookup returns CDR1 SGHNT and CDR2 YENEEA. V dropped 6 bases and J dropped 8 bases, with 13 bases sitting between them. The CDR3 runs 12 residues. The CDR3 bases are TGTGCCAGCAGTTCCGGGGGGGAAGAAGCTTTCTTT. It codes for CASSSGGEEAFF.

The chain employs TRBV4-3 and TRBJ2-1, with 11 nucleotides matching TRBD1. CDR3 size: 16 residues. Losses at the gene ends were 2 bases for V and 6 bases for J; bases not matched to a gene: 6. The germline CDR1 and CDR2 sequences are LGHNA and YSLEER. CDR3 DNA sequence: TGCGCCAGCAGCCAATCTCCGGGACAGGGGGGCAATGAGCAGTTCTTC. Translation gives CASSQSPGQGGNEQFF.

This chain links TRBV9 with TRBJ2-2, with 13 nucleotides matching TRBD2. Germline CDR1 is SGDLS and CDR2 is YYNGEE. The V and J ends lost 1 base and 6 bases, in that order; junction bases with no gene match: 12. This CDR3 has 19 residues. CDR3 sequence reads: CASSVQPGLAGSGAGELFF. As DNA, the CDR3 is TGTGCCAGCAGCGTACAACCGGGACTAGCGGGGTCGGGGGCCGGGGAGCTGTTTTTT.

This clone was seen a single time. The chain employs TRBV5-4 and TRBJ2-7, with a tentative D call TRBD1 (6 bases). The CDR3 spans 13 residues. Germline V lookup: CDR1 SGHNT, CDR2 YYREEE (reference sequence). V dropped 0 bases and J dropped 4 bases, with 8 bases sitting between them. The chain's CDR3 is CASSLGGRYEQYF. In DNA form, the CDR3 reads TGTGCCAGCAGCTTGGGGGGGCGGTACGAGCAGTACTTC.

In DNA, the CDR3 is TGTGCCAGTAACAGGGAATATAGCAATCAGCCCCAGCATTTT. Encoded protein: CASNREYSNQPQHF. The chain combines TRBV19 with TRBJ1-5; possibly TRBD1 for D (6 bases). This CDR3 has 14 residues. Germline V gene sequence: CDR1 LNHDA, CDR2 SQIVND (reference sequence). Trimming pared 7 bases from V and 0 bases from J, leaving 10 bases between.

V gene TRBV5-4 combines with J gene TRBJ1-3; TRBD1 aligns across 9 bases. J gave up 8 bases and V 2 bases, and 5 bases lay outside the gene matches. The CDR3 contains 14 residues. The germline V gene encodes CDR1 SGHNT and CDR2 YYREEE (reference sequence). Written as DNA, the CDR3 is TGTGCCAGCAGCTTAGGACAGGGGAGGGACACCATATATTTT. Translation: CASSLGQGRDTIYF.

The CDR3 region is CATSSNGGIPIEAFF. In nucleotides, the CDR3 is TGTGCCACCAGCAGCAACGGGGGTATCCCCATTGAAGCTTTCTTT. The V gene is TRBV15, the J gene TRBJ1-1, with a possible D match to TRBD1 (5 bases). Germline V gene lookup returns CDR1 LNHNV and CDR2 YYDKDF (reference sequence). This CDR3 is 15 amino acids long. The V end lost 3 bases, the J end lost 7 bases, and 18 bases lay between the germline ends.